What follows is one TCR beta chain and its context. Its specificity is unknown. The source of the sample is a study of response to subunit inactivated influenza vaccine. TCRdb independently ran MiXCR on the RT-PCR reads; one entry per CDR3 protein. This sample has about 780,000 distinct CDR3 sequences; 15% to 20% occur once, and the top ten carry approximately 10%. CDR1 and CDR2 (germline): SGHRS, YFSETQ. Trimming removed 4 bases from V and 7 bases from J, with 18 bases in between. The CDR3 is 15 residues long. Study-wide points: Each seasonal influenza vaccination recruits few new T cells, the authors suggested.

The source was PBMCs from blood, collected 5 days after vaccination. J is TRBJ2-4 and V is TRBV5-1; possibly TRBD1 or TRBD2 for D (5 bases each). The TCR originated in a man aged 50-59 years who received an inactivated influenza vaccine. CDR3 sequence (DNA): TGCGCCAGCAGCCCCCTTTCGGGACCTCTGAACATTCAGTACTTC. Translation: CASSPLSGPLNIQYF.